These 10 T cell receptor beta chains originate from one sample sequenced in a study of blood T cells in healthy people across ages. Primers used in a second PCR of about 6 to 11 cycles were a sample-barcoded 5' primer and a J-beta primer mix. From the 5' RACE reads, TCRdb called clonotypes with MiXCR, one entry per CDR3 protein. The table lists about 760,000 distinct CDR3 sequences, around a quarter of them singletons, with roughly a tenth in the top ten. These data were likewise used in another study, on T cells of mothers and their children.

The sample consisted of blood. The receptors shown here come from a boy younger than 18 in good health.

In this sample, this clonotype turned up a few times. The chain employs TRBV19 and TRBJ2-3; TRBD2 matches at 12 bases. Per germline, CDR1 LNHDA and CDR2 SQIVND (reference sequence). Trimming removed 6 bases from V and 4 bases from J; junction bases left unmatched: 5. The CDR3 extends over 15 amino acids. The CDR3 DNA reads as TGTGCCAGTAGCTCTAGCGGGAGGGCCCCAGATACGCAGTATTTT. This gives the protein CASSSSGRAPDTQYF.

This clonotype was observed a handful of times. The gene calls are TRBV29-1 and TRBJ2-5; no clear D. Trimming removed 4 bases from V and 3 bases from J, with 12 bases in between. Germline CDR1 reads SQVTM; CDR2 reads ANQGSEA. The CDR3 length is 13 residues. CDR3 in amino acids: CSVGDPGEETQYF. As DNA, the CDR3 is TGCAGCGTTGGAGATCCAGGCGAAGAGACCCAGTACTTC.

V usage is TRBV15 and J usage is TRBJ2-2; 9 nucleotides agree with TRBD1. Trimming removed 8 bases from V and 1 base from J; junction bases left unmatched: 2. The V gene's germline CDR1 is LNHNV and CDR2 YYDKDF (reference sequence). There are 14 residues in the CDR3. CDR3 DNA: TGTGCCACCGGGACAGGGAAGAACACCGGGGAGCTGTTTTTT. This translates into CATGTGKNTGELFF.

CDR3 in amino acids: CSAGHTGELFF. The CDR3 DNA reads TGCAGCGCCGGCCACACCGGGGAGCTGTTTTTT. The gene calls are TRBV29-1 and TRBJ2-2; the D is unclear. The germline CDR1 and CDR2 sequences are SQVTM and ANQGSEA. There are 11 residues in the CDR3. Trimming removed 7 bases at V and 3 bases at J, with 6 bases between.

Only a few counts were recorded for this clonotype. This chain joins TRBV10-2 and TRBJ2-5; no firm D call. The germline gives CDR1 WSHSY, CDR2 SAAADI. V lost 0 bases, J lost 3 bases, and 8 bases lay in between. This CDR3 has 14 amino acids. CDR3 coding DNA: TGCGCCAGCAGTGAGTCGTCAGACGAAGAGACCCAGTACTTC. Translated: CASSESSDEETQYF.

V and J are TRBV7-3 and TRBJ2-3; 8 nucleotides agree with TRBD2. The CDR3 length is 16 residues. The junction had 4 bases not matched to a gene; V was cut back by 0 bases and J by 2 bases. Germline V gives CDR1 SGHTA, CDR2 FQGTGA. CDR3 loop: CASSLTSGGPTDTQYF. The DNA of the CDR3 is TGTGCCAGCAGCTTAACAAGCGGGGGACCCACAGATACGCAGTATTTT.

CDR3 coding DNA: TGCAGCGTTGAAGATCAGGGTCCGGGCCCCTACAATGAGCAGTTCTTC. This sequence encodes CSVEDQGPGPYNEQFF. V and J are TRBV29-1 and TRBJ2-1; the D gene is possibly TRBD1 (5 bases). This CDR3 comprises 16 residues. Trimming took 0 bases from V and 2 from J, leaving 14 bases between them. In germline, CDR1 is SQVTM, CDR2 ANQGSEA.

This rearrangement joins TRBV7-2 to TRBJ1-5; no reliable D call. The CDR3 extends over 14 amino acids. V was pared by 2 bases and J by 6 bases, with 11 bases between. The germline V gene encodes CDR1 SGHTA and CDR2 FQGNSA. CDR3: CASSLQARGQPQHF. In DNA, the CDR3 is TGTGCCAGCAGCTTACAGGCCCGCGGTCAGCCCCAGCATTTT.

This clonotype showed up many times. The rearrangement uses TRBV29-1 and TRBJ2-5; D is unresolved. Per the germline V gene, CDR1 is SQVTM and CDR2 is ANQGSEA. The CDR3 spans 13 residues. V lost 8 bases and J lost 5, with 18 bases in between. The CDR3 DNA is TGCAGCACCGTATCGGGCCGACGGGAGACCCAGTACTTC. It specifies CSTVSGRRETQYF. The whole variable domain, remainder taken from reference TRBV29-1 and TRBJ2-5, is SAVISQKPSRDICQRGTSLTIQCQVDSQVTMMFWYRQQPGQSLTLIATANQGSEATYESGFVIDKFPISRPNLTFSTLTVSNMSPEDSSIYLCSTVSGRRETQYFGPGTRLLVL.

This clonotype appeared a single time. CDR3 sequence reads: CASSRGRGGQYF. The CDR3 bases are TGTGCCAGCAGTAGGGGCAGGGGCGGGCAGTACTTC. J is TRBJ2-7 and V is TRBV28; perhaps TRBD1 as D (6 bases). Germline V gene lookup returns CDR1 MDHEN and CDR2 SYDVKM. This CDR3 is built from 12 residues. V was trimmed by 5 bases and J by 9 bases, leaving 14 bases between them.